The rows below give T cell receptor beta chains drawn from one sample of a study of blood T cell repertoires in COVID-19. The assay was immunoSEQ multiplex PCR, and TCRdb's table has in-frame clones only and misses some. Here the sample spans over 200,000 clones, about 88% being singletons. The sequencing sample was made of peripheral blood. The receptors stem from a woman aged 40 to 55 who had recovered from COVID-19. CDR3s include the opening cysteine and the closing phenylalanine or tryptophan. A D gene is named only where the DNA matches it firmly. Where a row states a size, it is once, few, many or the class of an expanded clone; other rows omit it.

V gene,clone size,D gene,J gene,CDR3 protein,CDR3 DNA
TRBV3-1/TRBV3-2,NA,NA,TRBJ2-1,CASSQGVGVLVGEQFF,TGTGCCAGCAGCCAAGGGGTGGGAGTGCTAGTCGGTGAGCAGTTCTTC
TRBV6-4,NA,TRBD1,TRBJ1-3,CASTPGQGTGNTIYF,TGTGCCAGCACCCCGGGACAGGGGACTGGAAACACCATATATTTT
TRBV7-9,NA,NA,TRBJ1-1,CASSLDYRVELTEAFF,TGTGCCAGCAGCTTAGATTACAGGGTCGAGTTGACTGAAGCTTTCTTT
TRBV25-1,NA,NA,TRBJ1-2,CASRLGGGGYTF,TGTGCCAGCAGACTGGGAGGGGGTGGCTACACCTTC
TRBV7-9,NA,TRBD2,TRBJ2-1,CASSPQVAGSVNEQFF,TGTGCCAGCAGCCCCCAGGTAGCGGGATCGGTCAATGAGCAGTTCTTC
TRBV29-1,NA,TRBD1,TRBJ2-2,CSARQGGTGELFF,TGCAGCGCCCGACAGGGGGGCACCGGGGAGCTGTTTTTT
TRBV27,NA,NA,TRBJ1-2,CASSPGGVDNYGYTF,TGTGCCAGCAGTCCCGGAGGTGTCGATAACTATGGCTACACCTTC
TRBV10-3,NA,NA,TRBJ1-1,CAISPDRNTEAFF,TGTGCCATCAGCCCGGACAGGAACACTGAAGCTTTCTTT
TRBV6-1,few,NA,TRBJ2-1,CASKPWAGDYNEQFF,TGTGCCAGCAAACCCTGGGCGGGCGACTACAATGAGCAGTTCTTC
TRBV19,NA,NA,TRBJ2-5,CASSFGSREAETQYF,TGTGCCAGTAGTTTTGGCTCAAGGGAGGCAGAGACCCAGTACTTC
TRBV24-1,NA,NA,TRBJ1-4,CATSDPRGVGNEKLFF,TGTGCCACCAGTGACCCCCGGGGGGTTGGTAATGAAAAACTGTTTTTT
TRBV19,once,TRBD1,TRBJ1-1,CASSTGTGTEAFF,TGTGCCAGTAGTACCGGGACAGGTACTGAAGCTTTCTTT
TRBV27,few,TRBD1,TRBJ1-6,CASSPRGPRDSPLHF,TGTGCCAGCAGCCCCAGGGGGCCACGGGACTCACCCCTCCACTTT
TRBV12-3/TRBV12-4,NA,NA,TRBJ2-7,CASSLGAGQYF,TGTGCCAGCAGTTTGGGGGCGGGGCAGTACTTC
TRBV25-1,NA,TRBD2,TRBJ2-7,CASSDEGGRPEQYF,TGTGCCAGCAGTGATGAGGGAGGGCGGCCCGAGCAGTACTTC
TRBV19,NA,TRBD1,TRBJ1-5,CASRGQGAQPQHF,TGTGCCAGTAGGGGGCAGGGGGCCCAGCCCCAGCATTTT
TRBV5-6,NA,NA,TRBJ1-2,CASSLSTAANYGYTF,TGTGCCAGCAGCTTGTCGACAGCCGCTAACTATGGCTACACCTTC